This is a list of T cell receptor beta chains from one sample in a study of blood T cell repertoires in COVID-19. Some clones are missing from TCRdb's copy, which holds only in-frame ones; the method was immunoSEQ multiplex PCR. The data contain approximately 100,000 clones, 85% to 90% of them singletons. The sample comprised peripheral blood. The receptors shown here come from a human donor in a cohort sampled during active COVID-19. The CDR3 runs from the conserved cysteine through the conserved F or W. Clone size is stated in some rows and not others, as once, few, many or a class when expanded.

cdr3_aa j_call v_call clone_size
CASRSTKGVSEQYF TRBJ2-7 TRBV14 NA
CASSFTTGNTEAFF TRBJ1-1 TRBV27 NA
CASSPPENNEQFF TRBJ2-1 TRBV28 NA
CASSLSSTGVWYGYTF TRBJ1-2 TRBV13 NA
CAWSRGDGIEKLFF TRBJ1-4 TRBV30 NA
CASSQDYSLNEQYF TRBJ2-7 TRBV3-1/TRBV3-2 NA
CASSLVFSLTSHEQYF TRBJ2-7 TRBV7-8 NA
CASSLFSGGYEQYF TRBJ2-7 TRBV28 NA
CASSLGWATPHEQYF TRBJ2-7 TRBV11-3 NA
CASSLAQGGGFEAFF TRBJ1-1 TRBV5-1 NA
CASSAGHSSYEQYF TRBJ2-7 TRBV19 NA
CASVSVETQYF TRBJ2-5 TRBV2 NA
CASGYGTAEKLFF TRBJ1-4 TRBV7-2 NA
CASTRTGGIYGYTF TRBJ1-2 TRBV28 NA
CASSAFAGTGGTYEQYF TRBJ2-7 TRBV11-2 NA
CASSQGAGPGDTQYF TRBJ2-3 TRBV4-2 NA
CASSTRQGGWDQPQHF TRBJ1-5 TRBV19 NA
CASSLRWQGENQPQHF TRBJ1-5 TRBV7-2 NA
CASSLGLADYEQYF TRBJ2-7 TRBV7-8 NA
CATSRATSGGQETQYF TRBJ2-5 TRBV15 NA
CASSFPGYGTANEKLFF TRBJ1-4 TRBV28 NA
CATSRGPAGGTDTQYF TRBJ2-3 TRBV15 NA
CATPGQSYGYTF TRBJ1-2 TRBV21-1 NA
CASSLSGSGDQPQHF TRBJ1-5 TRBV7-2 NA
CASRSTGGPENSPLHF TRBJ1-6 TRBV3-1/TRBV3-2 NA
CASSPSEEKLFF TRBJ1-4 TRBV28 once
CASSLGSGSAETQYF TRBJ2-5 TRBV5-1 NA
CASSQRTGTKNSPLHF TRBJ1-6 TRBV3-1/TRBV3-2 NA
CASSLTSGGGTDTQYF TRBJ2-3 TRBV7-2 few
CASRRQGANTGELFF TRBJ2-2 TRBV6-5 NA
CASSRTSRQETQYF TRBJ2-5 TRBV6-2/TRBV6-3 NA
CASSFSHGVRSYEQYF TRBJ2-7 TRBV27 NA
CASSPSVDTQYF TRBJ2-3 TRBV12-3/TRBV12-4 NA